This T cell receptor (beta chain) was recovered during a study of control samples from healthy donors and cancer patients. The CDR3 is 13 residues long. Germline V gene lookup returns CDR1 SGHRS and CDR2 YFSETQ. V dropped 1 base and J dropped 5 bases, with 9 bases sitting between them. Assay used: immunoSEQ multiplex PCR; TCRdb lists only in-frame clones, some missing. Counted here are over 75,000 clones, 91% occurring once; the ten biggest clones make up approximately 15%. The source is a man aged 25-45 years in good health. Specimen: blood. The genes are TRBV5-1 and TRBJ2-5; a possible D gene is TRBD2 (5 bases). CDR3 nucleotides: TGCGCCAGCAGCTTGTCCTCGGGGGAGACCCAGTACTTC. It is translated as CASSLSSGETQYF.